These 30 T cell receptor beta chains came from one sample sequenced in a study of Ad26.COV2.S vaccination and SARS-CoV-2 variants. TCRdb's copy holds only in-frame clones and misses some; the assay was immunoSEQ multiplex PCR. Of approximately 350,000 clones in the sample, 80% to 90% were seen once. The sample's treatment: approximately 18 received Ad26.COV2.S at low or high dose, single or two shots; 5 received placebo; per-sample allocation not given. On day 63 after the first injection, vaccine and placebo recipients gave samples. Source: peripheral blood, taken in a trial of Ad26.COV2.S vaccine versus placebo. Receptor source: a person between 18 and 60 years old who received the Ad26.COV2.S COVID-19 vaccine or a placebo.

This sequence joins TRBV9 and TRBJ2-7, with a tentative D call TRBD2 (6 bases). Trimming removed 3 bases at V and 3 bases at J, with 7 bases between. Germline values: CDR1 SGDLS, CDR2 YYNGEE. The CDR3 covers 12 residues. The CDR3 nucleotides read TGTGCCAGCAGCGCCGGGAGCTACGAGCAGTACTTC. This codes for CASSAGSYEQYF.

The V call is TRBV12-3 or TRBV12-4, the J call TRBJ1-2; weak D call: TRBD1 (6 bases). This CDR3 region has 13 residues. The ends were cut back, 6 bases at V and 7 bases at J, with 15 bases in the middle. CDR3 in amino acids: CASSLRGRSGYTF. For the CDR3, the DNA is TGTGCCAGCAGCCTCAGGGGCCGGTCTGGCTACACCTTC.

This clone is a singleton in its sample. V and J are TRBV14 and TRBJ1-1; TRBD1 matches at 9 bases. This CDR3 is 15 amino acids long. After removal of 4 bases from V and 4 bases from J, the junction contained 7 bases not matched to a gene. Germline V CDR1 and CDR2: SGHDN, FVKESK. The chain's CDR3 is CASSPTGTGRTEAFF. DNA for the CDR3: TGTGCCAGCAGCCCGACCGGGACAGGGCGCACTGAAGCTTTCTTT.

The chain employs TRBV10-1 and TRBJ1-1, with D tentatively TRBD1 (6 bases). Per germline, CDR1 WNHNN and CDR2 SYGVQD (reference sequence). V was clipped by 7 bases and J by 1 base, with 10 bases between them. This CDR3 region has 13 residues. The CDR3 nucleotides read TGCGCCAGCAAGGGACACCCGAACACTGAAGCTTTCTTT. Encoded protein: CASKGHPNTEAFF.

This chain uses TRBV7-9 with TRBJ2-7; tentatively, D is TRBD1 or TRBD2 (6 bases each). Trimming removed 1 base at V and 4 bases at J, with 17 bases between. Germline V gene data show CDR1 as SEHNR and CDR2 as FQNEAQ (reference sequence). The CDR3 contains 16 residues. DNA of the CDR3: TGTGCCAGCAGCTTAGTGACCGGGGGCAGGGAGTACGAGCAGTACTTC. It codes for CASSLVTGGREYEQYF. The whole variable domain, filled in from reference TRBV7-9 and TRBJ2-7, reads DTGVSQNPRHKITKRGQNVTFRCDPISEHNRLYWYRQTLGQGPEFLTYFQNEAQLEKSRLLSDRFSAERPKGSFSTLEIQRTEQGDSAMYLCASSLVTGGREYEQYFGPGTRLTVT.

V is TRBV6-4 and J is TRBJ1-4; D unresolved. This CDR3 comprises 14 residues. Trimming took 2 bases from V and 13 from J, leaving 17 bases between them. The germline V gene encodes CDR1 MRHNA and CDR2 SNTAGT. This CDR3 reads CASSDEIGSRRLFF. CDR3 DNA sequence: TGTGCCAGCAGTGACGAGATAGGCAGCCGTAGACTGTTTTTT.

This clone appeared once. This chain connects TRBV7-9 to TRBJ1-1; TRBD1 agrees at 10 bases. Germline-derived CDR1 and CDR2 are SEHNR and FQNEAQ (reference sequence). Trimming cost V 5 bases and J 5 bases; bases outside gene matches: 17. The CDR3 length is 18 residues. The CDR3 region has the DNA TGTGCCAGCAGCCCCTATCGCTTTAAAGGGACAGGGGCAACTGAAGCTTTCTTT. Translating it yields CASSPYRFKGTGATEAFF. Supplemented by reference TRBV7-9 and TRBJ1-1, the full variable domain reads DTGVSQNPRHKITKRGQNVTFRCDPISEHNRLYWYRQTLGQGPEFLTYFQNEAQLEKSRLLSDRFSAERPKGSFSTLEIQRTEQGDSAMYLCASSPYRFKGTGATEAFFGQGTRLTVV.

This chain links TRBV2 with TRBJ1-2; TRBD1 aligns across 12 bases. CDR1 is SNHLY and CDR2 is FYNNEI in the germline V gene. This CDR3 contains 15 residues. The V segment lost 6 bases and the J segment 8 bases; nucleotides outside the gene matches: 10. CDR3 nucleotides: TGTGCCAGCAGCCTATCCGGGACAGGGGGCGACGGCTACACCTTC. It specifies CASSLSGTGGDGYTF.

This clone was detected once. The V gene is TRBV23-1, the J gene TRBJ2-5; 8 positions match TRBD2. TRBV23-1 falls under the ORF class, with uncertain function. The CDR3 is 17 amino acids. V shed 0 bases and J 6 bases; nucleotides not matched to a gene: 12. DNA for the CDR3: TGCGCCAGCAGTCAATCCCCCTTGACGGGGGGGCGGAAGACCCAGTACTTC. This encodes CASSQSPLTGGRKTQYF.

This rearrangement joins TRBV28 to TRBJ1-2; D remains unclear. Germline CDR1 and CDR2: MDHEN and SYDVKM. The CDR3 length is 16 residues. V was shortened by 3 bases and J by 8 bases, with 22 bases between the two germline ends. Written as DNA, the CDR3 is TGTGCCAGCAGTTTTCTCCTAAGGGCCCCTGAGAGAGGCTACACCTTC. This translates into CASSFLLRAPERGYTF.

The chain couples TRBV9 to TRBJ1-2; no clear D gene. This CDR3 spans 11 amino acids. The ends were cut back, 1 base at V and 8 bases at J, with 6 bases in the middle. Per the germline V gene, CDR1 is SGDLS and CDR2 is YYNGEE. The CDR3 DNA is TGTGCCAGCAGCGTATGGGGAGGCTACACCTTC. Translating it yields CASSVWGGYTF.

This rearrangement joins TRBV19 to TRBJ1-6; a possible D gene is TRBD1 (6 bases). There are 15 residues in the CDR3. Trimming shortened V by 9 bases and J by 0 bases, and 12 bases separated the two germline ends. The germline V gene has CDR1 LNHDA and CDR2 SQIVND (reference sequence). The DNA for the CDR3 is TGTGCCAGCAGACAGGCGAGCTCCTATAATTCACCCCTCCACTTT. Amino acids: CASRQASSYNSPLHF.

Concerning this clone: At one end, the junction sequence differs from germline, possibly due to a read error. The chain is built from TRBV5-1 and TRBJ2-3; D unresolved. The V gene's germline CDR1 is SGHRS and CDR2 YFSETQ. The CDR3 has 13 residues. Here the CDR3 DNA reads TGCGCCACCAGCACAGCCAGCACAGATACGCAGTATTTT. This translates into CATSTASTDTQYF.

This clone was counted once. V gene TRBV3-1 (or the pseudogene TRBV3-2) combines with J gene TRBJ2-1, with 11 bases identical to TRBD2. Germline V CDR1 and CDR2: LGHDT, YNNKEL (reference sequence). CDR3 length equals 15 residues. J was trimmed by 4 bases and V by 4 bases; bases with no gene match: 3. The CDR3 loop reads CASSPGLAEYNEQFF. The CDR3 DNA follows: TGTGCCAGCAGCCCGGGACTAGCGGAGTACAATGAGCAGTTCTTC.

This rearrangement joins TRBV5-1 to TRBJ2-7; 10 bases are a match to TRBD2. The ends lost 4 bases at V and 5 bases at J; junction bases unmatched: 9. CDR1 and CDR2 from the germline V gene are SGHRS and YFSETQ. This CDR3 has 15 residues. The CDR3 DNA reads TGCGCCAGCAGCACAGCGACTAGCGGGTGGGACGAGCAGTACTTC. It encodes CASSTATSGWDEQYF.

The CDR3 DNA is TGCGCCAGCAGTGAGCGGTTAGGACGGTGGGTTCTGATGAATTCACCCCTCCACTTT. Its protein product is CASSERLGRWVLMNSPLHF. The genes are TRBV10-1 and TRBJ1-6; no reliable D call. CDR3 length: 19 amino acids. V gave up 2 bases and J gave up 7 bases, with 24 bases separating them. Per the germline V gene, CDR1 is WNHNN and CDR2 is SYGVQD (reference sequence).

The chain employs TRBV6-2 or TRBV6-3 and TRBJ1-6; tentatively, D is TRBD1 (6 bases). CDR1 MNHEY and CDR2 SVGEGT come from the germline V gene. Between the trimmed V and J ends, which lost 5 bases and 8 bases, there was a span of 16 bases. The CDR3 runs to 15 residues. The CDR3 protein is CASSLLPTGYSPLHF. Written as DNA, the CDR3 is TGTGCCAGCAGTCTTCTACCCACAGGGTATTCACCCCTCCACTTT.

This clone was detected only a few times. V and J are TRBV11-1 and TRBJ2-3, with TRBD2 identical over 9 bases. CDR3 length equals 15 residues. Per the germline V gene, CDR1 is SGHAT and CDR2 is FQDESV (reference sequence). J lost 10 bases, V lost 8 bases, and 16 bases had no gene match. The DNA of the CDR3 is TGTGCCAGCCAGGAGCGGGGGGCCCAAGAGGAAGCGCAGTATTTT. Translated, it gives CASQERGAQEEAQYF.

The chain carries TRBV10-3 and TRBJ2-1; TRBD1 matches at 10 bases. In germline, CDR1 is ENHRY, CDR2 SYGVKD. This CDR3 is built from 15 residues. V was clipped by 1 base and J by 12 bases; unmatched bases: 9. Here the CDR3 reads CAISELDRGRKGQFF. In DNA form, the CDR3 reads TGTGCCATCAGTGAGTTAGACAGGGGGCGTAAGGGGCAGTTCTTC.

This rearrangement joins TRBV5-5 to TRBJ1-5; 7 bases fit TRBD1. Germline lookup yields CDR1 SGHKS and CDR2 YYEKEE (reference sequence). J gave up 8 bases and V 3 bases, and 5 bases lay outside the gene matches. The length of the CDR3 is 13 residues. In nucleotides, the CDR3 is TGTGCCAGCAGCTCCACAGGGGAGGAGCCCCAGCATTTT. It specifies CASSSTGEEPQHF.

This clone was seen only once. This chain connects TRBV6-5 to TRBJ1-2; D is undetermined. Deletions cut 10 bases from V and 3 bases from J, with 15 bases between. This CDR3 has 13 amino acids. Germline CDR1 is MNHEY and CDR2 is SVGAGI. CDR3 protein: CATLGRNHYGYTF. The CDR3 nucleotides are TGTGCCACCCTAGGGAGGAATCACTATGGCTACACCTTC.

This chain joins TRBV30 and TRBJ2-3; D ambiguous. Trimming cost V 1 base and J 5 bases, with 4 bases left between them. The germline CDR1 and CDR2 sequences are GTSNPN and SVGIG (reference sequence). The CDR3 spans 11 residues. The CDR3 loop reads CAWSGVDTQYF. The CDR3 nucleotides are TGTGCCTGGAGTGGGGTAGATACGCAGTATTTT.

The V call is TRBV6-5, the J call TRBJ1-2; possibly TRBD1 for D (6 bases). CDR3 length equals 15 residues. Deletions cut 4 bases from V and 4 bases from J, with 16 bases between. In germline, CDR1 is MNHEY, CDR2 SVGAGI. CDR3 sequence: CASSSPRQETYGYTF. The DNA for the CDR3 is TGTGCCAGCAGTTCCCCCCGACAGGAGACCTATGGCTACACCTTC.

V gene TRBV30 combines with J gene TRBJ2-3; D not certain. Germline CDR1 reads GTSNPN; CDR2 reads SVGIG (reference sequence). This CDR3 comprises 11 residues. The V gene lost 0 bases and the J gene lost 9 bases, with 7 bases spanning the gap. The CDR3 sequence: CAWSVSTTQYF. In DNA form, the CDR3 reads TGTGCCTGGAGTGTCAGTACGACGCAGTATTTT.

The chain couples TRBV7-3 to TRBJ1-1; no reliable D call. This CDR3 contains 13 residues. Per the germline V gene, CDR1 is SGHTA and CDR2 is FQGTGA. The ends were cut back, 2 bases at V and 14 bases at J, with 18 bases in the middle. CDR3 DNA: TGTGCCAGCAGCTTATCCGGCAGTGGGGAGTTGTTCTTT. Its translation is CASSLSGSGELFF.

As regards this clone: Within the sample, other DNA sequences also encode this same CDR3. This chain connects TRBV11-3 to TRBJ2-2; D is undetermined. The CDR3 runs to 14 residues. Trimming pared 1 base from V and 0 bases from J, leaving 3 bases between. The V gene's germline CDR1 is SGHNT and CDR2 YENEEA. The CDR3 loop reads CASSLGPNTGELFF. DNA of the CDR3: TGTGCCAGCAGCTTAGGACCGAACACCGGGGAGCTGTTTTTT. Filled out from reference TRBV11-3 and TRBJ2-2, the complete variable domain reads EAGVVQSPRYKIIEKKQPVAFWCNPISGHNTLYWYLQNLGQGPELLIRYENEEAVDDSQLPKDRFSAERLKGVDSTLKIQPAELGDSAVYLCASSLGPNTGELFFGEGSRLTVL.

The rearrangement joins TRBV18 to TRBJ2-5; D unresolved. The germline V gene has CDR1 KGHSH and CDR2 LQKENI. With 1 base removed from V and 3 bases from J, the gap between germline ends came to 3 bases. The CDR3 extends over 12 amino acids. The CDR3 is CASSPRKETQYF. CDR3 in DNA: TGTGCCAGCTCACCACGGAAAGAGACCCAGTACTTC.

This chain joins TRBV19 and TRBJ1-1, with D possibly matching TRBD1 (5 bases). From germline, CDR1 is LNHDA and CDR2 SQIVND (reference sequence). V was cut by 2 bases and J by 6 bases, with 10 bases left in between. CDR3 size: 13 residues. CDR3 bases: TGTGCCAGTAGTATATGGGGAGGGGCTGAAGCTTTCTTT. This gives the protein CASSIWGGAEAFF.

V gene TRBV5-1 combines with J gene TRBJ1-4, with a tentative D call TRBD1 (5 bases). Germline CDR1 SGHRS, CDR2 YFSETQ. The V gene lost 4 bases and the J gene lost 8 bases, with 18 bases spanning the gap. The CDR3 totals 15 residues. The CDR3 loop is CASSPSLDIREKLFF. CDR3 nucleotide sequence: TGCGCCAGCAGCCCGTCGCTGGACATCAGGGAAAAACTGTTTTTT.

The chain recombines TRBV30 with TRBJ1-2, with D possibly being TRBD1 (6 bases). Per the germline V gene, CDR1 is GTSNPN and CDR2 is SVGIG (reference sequence). The CDR3 consists of 17 residues. Trimming removed 0 bases at V and 7 bases at J, with 24 bases between. The CDR3, as DNA: TGTGCCTGGAGTGTGGGTCTAGGGGGGGACCCATTTTCTGGCTACACCTTC. This codes for CAWSVGLGGDPFSGYTF.